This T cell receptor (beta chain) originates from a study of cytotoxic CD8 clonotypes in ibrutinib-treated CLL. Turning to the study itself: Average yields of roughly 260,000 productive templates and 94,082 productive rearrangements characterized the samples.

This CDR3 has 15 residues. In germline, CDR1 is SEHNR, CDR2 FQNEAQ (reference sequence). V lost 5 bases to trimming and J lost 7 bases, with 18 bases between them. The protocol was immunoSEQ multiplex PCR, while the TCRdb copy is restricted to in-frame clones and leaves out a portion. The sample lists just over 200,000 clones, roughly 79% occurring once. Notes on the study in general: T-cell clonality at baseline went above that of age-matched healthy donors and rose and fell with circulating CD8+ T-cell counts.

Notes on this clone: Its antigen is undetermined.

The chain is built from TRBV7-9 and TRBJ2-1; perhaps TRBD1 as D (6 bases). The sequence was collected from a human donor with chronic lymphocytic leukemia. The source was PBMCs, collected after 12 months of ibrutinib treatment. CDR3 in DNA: TGTGCCAGCAGCCCCCTCGGACAGTACAGGAATGAGCAGTTCTTC. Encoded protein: CASSPLGQYRNEQFF.